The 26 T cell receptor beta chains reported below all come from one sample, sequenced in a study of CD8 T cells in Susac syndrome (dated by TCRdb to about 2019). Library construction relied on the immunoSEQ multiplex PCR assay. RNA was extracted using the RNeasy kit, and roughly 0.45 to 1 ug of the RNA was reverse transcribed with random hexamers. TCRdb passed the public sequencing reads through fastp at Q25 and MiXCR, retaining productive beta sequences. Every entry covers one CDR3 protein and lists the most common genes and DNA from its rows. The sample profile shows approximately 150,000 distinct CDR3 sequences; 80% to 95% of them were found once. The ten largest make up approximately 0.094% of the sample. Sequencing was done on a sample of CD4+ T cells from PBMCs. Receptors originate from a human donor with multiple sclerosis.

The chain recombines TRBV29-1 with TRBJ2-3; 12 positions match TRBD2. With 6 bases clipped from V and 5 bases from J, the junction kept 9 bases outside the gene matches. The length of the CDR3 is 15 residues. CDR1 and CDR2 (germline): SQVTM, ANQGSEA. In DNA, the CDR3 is TGCAGCGTGGCCTCTAGCGGGGGGGCCCAAGATACGCAGTATTTT. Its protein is CSVASSGGAQDTQYF.

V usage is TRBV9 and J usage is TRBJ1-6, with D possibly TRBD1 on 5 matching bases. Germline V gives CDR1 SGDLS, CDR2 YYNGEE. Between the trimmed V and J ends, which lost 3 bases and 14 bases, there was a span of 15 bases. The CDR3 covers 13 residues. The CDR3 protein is CASSGAGGSALHF. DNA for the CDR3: TGTGCCAGCAGCGGCGCCGGGGGATCGGCCCTCCACTTT. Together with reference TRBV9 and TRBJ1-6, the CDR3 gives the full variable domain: DSGVTQTPKHLITATGQRVTLRCSPRSGDLSVYWYQQSLDQGLQFLIQYYNGEERAKGNILERFSAQQFPDLHSELNLSSLELGDSALYFCASSGAGGSALHFGNGTRLTVT.

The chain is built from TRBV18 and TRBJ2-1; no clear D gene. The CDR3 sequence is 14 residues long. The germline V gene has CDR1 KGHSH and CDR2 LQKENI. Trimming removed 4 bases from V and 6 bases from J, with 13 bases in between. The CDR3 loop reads CASSLSSSPNEQFF. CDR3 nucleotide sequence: TGTGCCAGCTCACTAAGTTCAAGTCCCAATGAGCAGTTCTTC.

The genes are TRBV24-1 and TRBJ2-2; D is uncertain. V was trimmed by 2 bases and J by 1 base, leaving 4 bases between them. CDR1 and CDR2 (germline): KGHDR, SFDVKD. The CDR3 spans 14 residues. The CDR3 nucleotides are TGTGCCACCAGTGATTGGGTGAACACCGGGGAGCTGTTTTTT. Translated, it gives CATSDWVNTGELFF.

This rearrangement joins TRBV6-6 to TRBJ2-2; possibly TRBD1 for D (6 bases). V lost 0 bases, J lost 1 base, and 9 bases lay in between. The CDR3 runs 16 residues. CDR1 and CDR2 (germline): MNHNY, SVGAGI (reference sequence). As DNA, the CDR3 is TGTGCCAGCAGTTACTCGACAGGACTGAACACCGGGGAGCTGTTTTTT. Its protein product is CASSYSTGLNTGELFF.

The CDR3: CASSLGQGGSNTLYEQYF. The CDR3 DNA reads TGTGCCAGCAGTTTAGGACAGGGTGGTTCCAATACCCTCTACGAGCAGTACTTC. The chain combines TRBV12-3 or TRBV12-4 with TRBJ2-7, with 7 bases matching TRBD1. With 1 base clipped from V and 3 bases from J, the junction kept 15 bases outside the gene matches. The CDR3 has 18 residues.

CDR3 amino acids: CASSQNYRERGYTF. DNA for the CDR3: TGTGCCAGCAGTCAAAACTACAGGGAGCGGGGCTACACCTTC. This chain links TRBV3-1 with TRBJ1-2, with D tentatively TRBD1 (6 bases). Germline V CDR1 and CDR2: LGHDT, YNNKEL (reference sequence). The CDR3 loop spans 14 amino acids. V was shortened by 6 bases and J by 8 bases, with 19 bases between the two germline ends.

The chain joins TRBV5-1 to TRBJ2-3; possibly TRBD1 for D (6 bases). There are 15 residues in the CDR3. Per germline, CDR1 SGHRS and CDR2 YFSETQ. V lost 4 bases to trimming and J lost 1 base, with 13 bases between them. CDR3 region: CASSLRGWGTDTQYF. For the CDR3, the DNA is TGCGCCAGCAGCCTCAGGGGTTGGGGCACAGATACGCAGTATTTT.

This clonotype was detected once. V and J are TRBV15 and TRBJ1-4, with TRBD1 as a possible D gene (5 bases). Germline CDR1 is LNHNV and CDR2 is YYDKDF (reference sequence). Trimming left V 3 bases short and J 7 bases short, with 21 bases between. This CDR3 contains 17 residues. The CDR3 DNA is TGTGCCACCAGCAGGGGAACCCCTGGGGGGTACGGTGAAAAACTGTTTTTT. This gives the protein CATSRGTPGGYGEKLFF.

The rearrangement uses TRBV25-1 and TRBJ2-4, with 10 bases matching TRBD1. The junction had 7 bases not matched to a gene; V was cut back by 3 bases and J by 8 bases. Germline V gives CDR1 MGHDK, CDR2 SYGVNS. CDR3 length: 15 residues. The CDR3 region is CASSDSRTGGYIQYF. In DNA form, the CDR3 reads TGTGCCAGCAGTGACTCCCGGACAGGGGGATACATTCAGTACTTC.

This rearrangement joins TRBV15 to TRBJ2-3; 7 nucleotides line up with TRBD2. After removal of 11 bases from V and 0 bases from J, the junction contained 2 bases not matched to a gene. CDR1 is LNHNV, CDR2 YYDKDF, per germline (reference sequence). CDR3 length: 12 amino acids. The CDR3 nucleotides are TGTGCCGTGCGGGAGAGCACAGATACGCAGTATTTT. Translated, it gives CAVRESTDTQYF.

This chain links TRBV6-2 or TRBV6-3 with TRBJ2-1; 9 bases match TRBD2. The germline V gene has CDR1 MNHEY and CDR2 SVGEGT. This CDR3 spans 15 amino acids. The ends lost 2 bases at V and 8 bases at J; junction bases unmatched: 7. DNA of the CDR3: TGTGCCAGCAGTTACGGGCGGGGGGGATTCTATGAGCAGTTCTTC. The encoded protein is CASSYGRGGFYEQFF.

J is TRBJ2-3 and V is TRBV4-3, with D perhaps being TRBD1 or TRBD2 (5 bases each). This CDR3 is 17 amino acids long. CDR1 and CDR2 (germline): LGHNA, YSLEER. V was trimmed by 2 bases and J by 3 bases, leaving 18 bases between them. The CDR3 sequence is CASSQSPGTPETDTQYF. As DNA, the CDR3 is TGCGCCAGCAGCCAATCCCCAGGGACCCCGGAGACAGATACGCAGTATTTT.

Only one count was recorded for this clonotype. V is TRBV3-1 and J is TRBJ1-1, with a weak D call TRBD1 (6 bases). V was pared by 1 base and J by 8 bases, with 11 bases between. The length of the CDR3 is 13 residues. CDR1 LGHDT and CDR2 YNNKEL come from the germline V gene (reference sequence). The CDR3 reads CASSQGNQGEAFF. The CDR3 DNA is TGTGCCAGCAGCCAAGGGAACCAGGGGGAAGCTTTCTTT.

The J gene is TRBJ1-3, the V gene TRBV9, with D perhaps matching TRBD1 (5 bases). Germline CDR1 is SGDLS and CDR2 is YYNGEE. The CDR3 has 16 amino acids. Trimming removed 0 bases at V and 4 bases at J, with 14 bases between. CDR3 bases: TGTGCCAGCAGCGTAGAATCCAGGGATAAAGGAAACACCATATATTTT. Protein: CASSVESRDKGNTIYF.

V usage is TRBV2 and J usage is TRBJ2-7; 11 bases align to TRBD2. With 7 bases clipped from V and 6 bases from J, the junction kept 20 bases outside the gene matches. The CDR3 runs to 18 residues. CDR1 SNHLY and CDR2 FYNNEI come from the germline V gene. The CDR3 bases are TGTGCCAGCACCTCCGCCGGGGTAGCGGGAGGGCCGGCTCGCGAGCAGTACTTC. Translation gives CASTSAGVAGGPAREQYF.

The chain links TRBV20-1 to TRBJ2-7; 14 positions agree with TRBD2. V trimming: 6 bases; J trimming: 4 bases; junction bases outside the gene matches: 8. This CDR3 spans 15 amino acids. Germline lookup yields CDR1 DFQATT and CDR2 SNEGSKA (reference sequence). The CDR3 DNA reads TGCAGTGCCACCCCCGGGACTAGCGGGAGTTACGAGCAGTACTTC. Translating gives CSATPGTSGSYEQYF.

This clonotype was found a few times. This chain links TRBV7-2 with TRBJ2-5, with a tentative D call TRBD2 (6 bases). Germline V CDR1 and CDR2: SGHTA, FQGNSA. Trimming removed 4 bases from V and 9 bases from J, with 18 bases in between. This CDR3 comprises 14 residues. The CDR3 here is CASSSRDWMAAQYF. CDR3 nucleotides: TGTGCCAGCAGCTCCCGGGACTGGATGGCGGCCCAGTACTTC.

This CDR3 reads CASSPSVGQGHSYEQYF. The CDR3 coding sequence is TGTGCCAGCAGTCCCTCCGTCGGACAGGGGCATTCCTACGAGCAGTACTTC. The chain employs TRBV28 and TRBJ2-7; 9 nucleotides agree with TRBD1. V lost 5 bases and J lost 1; bases outside the gene matches: 12. The germline gives CDR1 MDHEN, CDR2 SYDVKM. This CDR3 is 17 amino acids long.

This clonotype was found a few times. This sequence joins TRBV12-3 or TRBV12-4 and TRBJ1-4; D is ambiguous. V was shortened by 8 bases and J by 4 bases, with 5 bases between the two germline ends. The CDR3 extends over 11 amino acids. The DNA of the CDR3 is TGTGCCAGCGAGGGTAATGAAAAACTGTTTTTT. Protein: CASEGNEKLFF.

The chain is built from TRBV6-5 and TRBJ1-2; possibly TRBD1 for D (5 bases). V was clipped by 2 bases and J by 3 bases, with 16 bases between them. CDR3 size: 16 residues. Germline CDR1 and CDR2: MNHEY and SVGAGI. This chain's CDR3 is CASSYRLGREYYGYTF. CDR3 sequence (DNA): TGTGCCAGCAGTTACCGGCTGGGCAGGGAATACTATGGCTACACCTTC.

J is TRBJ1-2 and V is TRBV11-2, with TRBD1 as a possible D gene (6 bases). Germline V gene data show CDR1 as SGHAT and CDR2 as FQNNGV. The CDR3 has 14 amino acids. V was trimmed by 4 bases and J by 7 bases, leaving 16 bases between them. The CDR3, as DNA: TGTGCCAGCAGCTCGGACAGCCGTCATGGTGGCTACACCTTC. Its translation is CASSSDSRHGGYTF.

CDR3 amino acids: CASSLTRSRGNSTDTQYF. CDR3 nucleotide sequence: TGTGCCAGCAGTTTGACGAGGTCCCGGGGCAACAGCACAGATACGCAGTATTTT. The genes are TRBV27 and TRBJ2-3, with D perhaps TRBD1 or TRBD2 (5 bases each). V was pared by 3 bases and J by 0 bases, with 19 bases between. The germline CDR1 and CDR2 sequences are MNHEY and SMNVEV (reference sequence). CDR3 length: 18 amino acids.

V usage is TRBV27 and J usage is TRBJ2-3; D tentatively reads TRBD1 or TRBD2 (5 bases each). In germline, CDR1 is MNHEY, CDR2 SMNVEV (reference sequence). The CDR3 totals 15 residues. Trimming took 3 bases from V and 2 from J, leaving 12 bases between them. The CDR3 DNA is TGTGCCAGCAGTTTGCCTGGGACCCCCACAGATACGCAGTATTTT. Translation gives CASSLPGTPTDTQYF.

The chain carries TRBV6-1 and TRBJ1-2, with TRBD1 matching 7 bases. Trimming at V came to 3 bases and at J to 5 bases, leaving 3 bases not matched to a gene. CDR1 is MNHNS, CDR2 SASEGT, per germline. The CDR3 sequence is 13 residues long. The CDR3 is CASSETGTYGYTF. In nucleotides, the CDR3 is TGTGCCAGCAGTGAGACAGGGACTTATGGCTACACCTTC.

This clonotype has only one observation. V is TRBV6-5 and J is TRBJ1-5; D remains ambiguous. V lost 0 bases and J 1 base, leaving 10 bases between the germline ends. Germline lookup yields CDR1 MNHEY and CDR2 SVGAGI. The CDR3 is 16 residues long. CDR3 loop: CASSYSFGLSNQPQHF. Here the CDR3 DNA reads TGTGCCAGCAGTTACTCATTTGGGCTAAGCAATCAGCCCCAGCATTTT.